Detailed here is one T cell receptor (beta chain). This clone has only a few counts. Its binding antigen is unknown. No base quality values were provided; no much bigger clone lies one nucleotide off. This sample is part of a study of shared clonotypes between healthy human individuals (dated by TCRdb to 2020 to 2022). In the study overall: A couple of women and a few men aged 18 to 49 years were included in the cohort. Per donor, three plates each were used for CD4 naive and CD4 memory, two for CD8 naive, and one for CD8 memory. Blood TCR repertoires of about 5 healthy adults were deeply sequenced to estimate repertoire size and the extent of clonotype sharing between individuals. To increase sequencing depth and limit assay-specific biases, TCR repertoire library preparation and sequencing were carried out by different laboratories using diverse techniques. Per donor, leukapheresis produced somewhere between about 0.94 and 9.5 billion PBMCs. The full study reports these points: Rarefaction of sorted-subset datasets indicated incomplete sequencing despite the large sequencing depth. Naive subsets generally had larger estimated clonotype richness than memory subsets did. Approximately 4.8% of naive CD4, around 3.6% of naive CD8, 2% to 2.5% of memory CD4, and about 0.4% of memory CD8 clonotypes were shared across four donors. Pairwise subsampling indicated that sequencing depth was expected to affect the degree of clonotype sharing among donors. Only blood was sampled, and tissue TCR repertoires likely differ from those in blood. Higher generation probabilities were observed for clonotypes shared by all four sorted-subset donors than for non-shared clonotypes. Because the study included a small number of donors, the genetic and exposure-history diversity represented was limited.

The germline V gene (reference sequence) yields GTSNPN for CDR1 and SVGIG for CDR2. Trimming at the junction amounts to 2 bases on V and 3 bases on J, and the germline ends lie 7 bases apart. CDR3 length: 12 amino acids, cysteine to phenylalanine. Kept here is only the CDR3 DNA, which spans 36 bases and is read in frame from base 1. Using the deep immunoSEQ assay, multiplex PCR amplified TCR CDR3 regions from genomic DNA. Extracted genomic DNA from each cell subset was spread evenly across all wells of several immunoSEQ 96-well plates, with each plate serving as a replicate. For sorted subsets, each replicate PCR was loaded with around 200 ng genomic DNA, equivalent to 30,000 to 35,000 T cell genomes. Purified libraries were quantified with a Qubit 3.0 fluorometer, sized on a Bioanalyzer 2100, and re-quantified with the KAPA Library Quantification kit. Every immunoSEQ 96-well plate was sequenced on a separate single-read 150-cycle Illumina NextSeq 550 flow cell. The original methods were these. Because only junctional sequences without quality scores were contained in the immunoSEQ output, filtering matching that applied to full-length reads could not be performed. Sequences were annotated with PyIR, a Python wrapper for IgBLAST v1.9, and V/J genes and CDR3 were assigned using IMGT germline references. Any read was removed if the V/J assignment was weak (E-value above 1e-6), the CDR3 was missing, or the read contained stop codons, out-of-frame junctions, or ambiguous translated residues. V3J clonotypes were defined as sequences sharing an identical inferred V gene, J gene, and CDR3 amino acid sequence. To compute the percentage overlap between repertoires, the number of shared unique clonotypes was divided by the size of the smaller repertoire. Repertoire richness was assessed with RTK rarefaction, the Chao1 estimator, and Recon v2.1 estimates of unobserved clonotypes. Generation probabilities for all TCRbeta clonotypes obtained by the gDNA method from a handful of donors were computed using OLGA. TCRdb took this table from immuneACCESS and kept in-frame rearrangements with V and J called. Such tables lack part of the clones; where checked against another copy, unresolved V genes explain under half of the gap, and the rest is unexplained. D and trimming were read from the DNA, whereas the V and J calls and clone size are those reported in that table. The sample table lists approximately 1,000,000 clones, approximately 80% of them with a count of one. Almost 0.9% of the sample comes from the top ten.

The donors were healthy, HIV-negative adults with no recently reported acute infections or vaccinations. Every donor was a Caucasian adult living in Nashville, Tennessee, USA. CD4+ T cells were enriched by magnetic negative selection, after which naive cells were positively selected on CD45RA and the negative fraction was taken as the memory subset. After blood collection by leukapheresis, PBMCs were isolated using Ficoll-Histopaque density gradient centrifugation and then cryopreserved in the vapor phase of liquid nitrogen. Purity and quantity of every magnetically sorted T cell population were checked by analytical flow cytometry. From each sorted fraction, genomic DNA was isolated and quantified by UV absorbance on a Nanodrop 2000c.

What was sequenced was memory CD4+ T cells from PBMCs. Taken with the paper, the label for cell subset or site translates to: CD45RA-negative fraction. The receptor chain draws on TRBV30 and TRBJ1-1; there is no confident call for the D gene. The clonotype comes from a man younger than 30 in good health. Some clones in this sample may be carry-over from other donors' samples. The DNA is TGTGCCTGGAGTCCGTCGGACACTGAAGCTTTCTTT. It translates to CAWSPSDTEAFF.